What follows describes a single T cell receptor beta chain. The CDR3 totals 16 residues. Losses at the gene ends were 6 bases for V and 5 bases for J; bases not matched to a gene: 15. Per the germline V gene, CDR1 is MNHNS and CDR2 is SASEGT. TCRdb re-called the PCR reads through MiXCR, storing one row per CDR3 protein. Here the sample spans more than 1,500 distinct CDR3 sequences, about 42% being singletons. This specimen belongs to a study of immune characterization of retroperitoneal liposarcoma. V and J are TRBV6-1 and TRBJ2-5, with 7 bases identical to TRBD1. This TCR came from a female donor with retroperitoneal liposarcoma. The material sequenced was tumor tissue. CDR3 bases: TGTGCCAGCAGGCAGGGGGTGACCCAGCAGACGGAGACCCAGTACTTC. This translates into CASRQGVTQQTETQYF.